Below are 20 T cell receptor beta chains sequenced from a single sample in a study of T cell responses to AZD1222 COVID-19 vaccine. The protocol was immunoSEQ multiplex PCR, while the TCRdb copy is restricted to in-frame clones and leaves out a portion. The sample has more than 140,000 clones, roughly 89% seen once. This specimen consisted of peripheral blood, obtained on day 0 of AZD1222 vaccination. These receptors were obtained from an adult in good health.

V and J are TRBV5-1 and TRBJ2-2, with TRBD1 matching over 10 bases. Germline-derived CDR1 and CDR2 are SGHRS and YFSETQ. The CDR3 is 16 amino acids. After removal of 4 bases from V and 1 base from J, the junction contained 4 bases not matched to a gene. This CDR3 is CASSPRTGGNTGELFF. CDR3 DNA sequence: TGCGCCAGCAGCCCTAGGACAGGGGGGAACACCGGGGAGCTGTTTTTT.

V is TRBV19 and J is TRBJ1-1; 7 nucleotides line up with TRBD1. The V gene end was trimmed by 5 bases and the J gene end by 2 bases; junction bases not matched to a gene: 11. The CDR3 is made up of 16 amino acids. CDR1 is LNHDA, CDR2 SQIVND, per germline (reference sequence). The CDR3 is CASSDNLRDRNTEAFF. CDR3 coding DNA: TGTGCCAGTAGTGACAATCTCCGGGACAGAAACACTGAAGCTTTCTTT.

V and J are TRBV6-2 or TRBV6-3 and TRBJ1-5; perhaps TRBD1 as D (6 bases). The CDR3 totals 17 residues. The V and J ends lost 6 bases and 3 bases respectively, with 21 bases between them. Germline lookup yields CDR1 MNHEY and CDR2 SVGEGT. The CDR3 sequence is CASSRTLTGPLNQPQHF. DNA of the CDR3: TGTGCCAGCAGCCGAACTCTAACAGGGCCCCTCAATCAGCCCCAGCATTTT.

CDR3 in amino acids: CASSSRLRTGAFTTYEQYF. CDR3 nucleotide sequence: TGTGCCAGCAGTTCGAGGTTACGGACAGGGGCCTTTACGACCTACGAGCAGTACTTC. The V gene is TRBV6-2 or TRBV6-3, the J gene TRBJ2-7; 9 positions match TRBD1. CDR3 length equals 19 residues. Germline V gives CDR1 MNHEY, CDR2 SVGEGT. J was trimmed by 2 bases and V by 4 bases; bases with no gene match: 18.

The chain combines TRBV3-1 (or the pseudogene TRBV3-2) with TRBJ1-5; D possibly corresponds to TRBD1 (5 bases). Germline assignment: CDR1 LGHDT and CDR2 YNNKEL (reference sequence). The CDR3 sequence is 15 residues long. V lost 1 base, J lost 5 bases, and 12 bases lay in between. The chain's CDR3 is CASSQGQGWDQPQHF. CDR3 bases: TGTGCCAGCAGCCAAGGGCAGGGTTGGGATCAGCCCCAGCATTTT.

The CDR3 is CSVWGTGQETQYF. In DNA, the CDR3 is TGCAGCGTGTGGGGGACAGGGCAAGAGACCCAGTACTTC. V is TRBV29-1 and J is TRBJ2-5, with TRBD1 identical over 9 bases. The CDR3 runs to 13 residues. In germline, CDR1 is SQVTM, CDR2 ANQGSEA. V dropped 6 bases and J dropped 2; count of bases not matched to a gene: 4.

The J gene is TRBJ1-5, the V gene TRBV6-5; D call uncertain. Trimming stripped 6 bases from V and 4 bases from J, with 10 bases between. Germline values: CDR1 MNHEY, CDR2 SVGAGI. CDR3 length equals 13 residues. Written as DNA, the CDR3 is TGTGCCAGCAGCCCCATCGGGAATCAGCCCCAGCATTTT. Amino acids: CASSPIGNQPQHF.

The V gene is TRBV19, the J gene TRBJ1-1, with D possibly TRBD1 on 5 matching bases. V was shortened by 9 bases and J by 5 bases, with 7 bases between the two germline ends. CDR1 and CDR2 from the germline V gene are LNHDA and SQIVND (reference sequence). The CDR3 runs to 10 residues. CDR3 coding DNA: TGTGCCAGCGCAGGGACTGAAGCTTTCTTT. It translates to CASAGTEAFF.

The chain has TRBV29-1 and TRBJ1-5; 8 nucleotides align to TRBD1. J gave up 5 bases and V 7 bases, and 7 bases lay outside the gene matches. The CDR3 is 13 amino acids. CDR1 and CDR2 (germline): SQVTM, ANQGSEA. CDR3 sequence: CSAATGEHQPQHF. CDR3 sequence (DNA): TGCAGCGCAGCGACAGGGGAGCATCAGCCCCAGCATTTT.

V usage is TRBV18 and J usage is TRBJ2-2; TRBD2 matches 8 bases. The CDR3 consists of 17 residues. Germline V gene lookup returns CDR1 KGHSH and CDR2 LQKENI. V dropped 3 bases and J dropped 7; count of bases not matched to a gene: 13. The CDR3 here is CASSPVLILAADGELFF. Here the CDR3 DNA reads TGTGCCAGCTCACCGGTTCTGATACTAGCGGCGGACGGGGAGCTGTTTTTT.

The chain joins TRBV3-1 (or the pseudogene TRBV3-2) to TRBJ2-7; D might be TRBD1 (6 bases). Trimming took 1 base from V and 2 from J, leaving 12 bases between them. CDR1 and CDR2 from the germline V gene are LGHDT and YNNKEL (reference sequence). This CDR3 is 15 amino acids long. DNA for the CDR3: TGTGCCAGCAGCCAAGGTCAGGGGCGAACCTACGAGCAGTACTTC. This gives the protein CASSQGQGRTYEQYF.

This clone was seen only once. The genes are TRBV14 and TRBJ2-1, with 7 bases lining up with TRBD2. V lost 3 bases to trimming and J lost 5 bases; unmatched junction nucleotides: 7. Per the germline V gene, CDR1 is SGHDN and CDR2 is FVKESK. This CDR3 has 15 amino acids. In nucleotides, the CDR3 is TGTGCCAGCAGCCAGCTGGCGGGAGAGGACAATGAGCAGTTCTTC. It codes for CASSQLAGEDNEQFF.

This chain connects TRBV28 to TRBJ1-6, with D hard to call. Trimming took 8 bases from V and 5 from J, leaving 13 bases between them. Germline V gives CDR1 MDHEN, CDR2 SYDVKM. This CDR3 contains 14 residues. The CDR3 region is CASRGPRDNSPLHF. The CDR3 DNA reads as TGTGCCAGCCGAGGACCGAGAGATAATTCACCCCTCCACTTT.

The chain carries TRBV28 and TRBJ1-1, with TRBD1 identical over 7 bases. Losses at the gene ends were 7 bases for V and 7 bases for J; bases not matched to a gene: 6. Per the germline V gene, CDR1 is MDHEN and CDR2 is SYDVKM. The CDR3 contains 12 residues. The CDR3, as DNA: TGTGCCAGCACTTACCAGGGGGATGAAGCTTTCTTT. Protein product: CASTYQGDEAFF.

J is TRBJ1-5 and V is TRBV28; 8 nucleotides align to TRBD1. The CDR3 loop spans 16 amino acids. Germline CDR1 is MDHEN and CDR2 is SYDVKM. The J segment lost 2 bases and the V segment lost 5 bases, leaving 8 bases of the junction unmatched. For the CDR3, the DNA is TGTGCCAGCAGTCATATTGAACAGGGGGGCAATCAGCCCCAGCATTTT. It yields the protein CASSHIEQGGNQPQHF.

The V and J genes are TRBV7-2 and TRBJ1-2; 7 bases fit TRBD1. V lost 2 bases and J lost 7; bases outside the gene matches: 7. The CDR3 covers 14 residues. Germline CDR1 SGHTA, CDR2 FQGNSA. In DNA form, the CDR3 reads TGTGCCAGCAGCTTAAATCAAGGGGGCACTGGCTACACCTTC. Encoded protein: CASSLNQGGTGYTF.

The V gene is TRBV21-1, the J gene TRBJ2-3; the table calls TRBD2, which could not be checked here. TRBV21-1 is tagged as a pseudogene. This CDR3 is 17 amino acids long. This CDR3 is CASSKGGSGRSADTQYF. For the CDR3, the DNA is TGTGCCAGCAGCAAAGGAGGTAGCGGGAGGAGTGCAGATACGCAGTATTTT.

This sequence joins TRBV4-1 and TRBJ2-7; TRBD1 matches 9 bases. Germline loops: CDR1 MGHRA, CDR2 YSYEKL. The CDR3 spans 15 residues. Unmatched junction bases numbered 6, after V lost 4 bases and J lost 2 bases. Here the CDR3 DNA reads TGCGCCAGCAGCCCCCGAGGACAGGGGACCTACGAGCAGTACTTC. It translates to CASSPRGQGTYEQYF.

The chain employs TRBV12-3 or TRBV12-4 and TRBJ1-2; TRBD1 matches 7 bases. J lost 8 bases, V lost 2 bases, and 2 bases had no gene match. The CDR3 totals 12 residues. The CDR3 loop is CASSLSGGGYTF. DNA for the CDR3: TGTGCCAGCAGTTTATCAGGGGGAGGCTACACCTTC.

The chain links TRBV19 to TRBJ1-1; D possibly corresponds to TRBD1 (5 bases). Germline V CDR1 and CDR2: LNHDA, SQIVND (reference sequence). This CDR3 comprises 12 residues. V lost 6 bases and J lost 6, with 11 bases in between. The CDR3 loop reads CASRRSGSEAFF. DNA of the CDR3: TGTGCCAGTAGGAGGTCAGGGTCTGAAGCTTTCTTT.